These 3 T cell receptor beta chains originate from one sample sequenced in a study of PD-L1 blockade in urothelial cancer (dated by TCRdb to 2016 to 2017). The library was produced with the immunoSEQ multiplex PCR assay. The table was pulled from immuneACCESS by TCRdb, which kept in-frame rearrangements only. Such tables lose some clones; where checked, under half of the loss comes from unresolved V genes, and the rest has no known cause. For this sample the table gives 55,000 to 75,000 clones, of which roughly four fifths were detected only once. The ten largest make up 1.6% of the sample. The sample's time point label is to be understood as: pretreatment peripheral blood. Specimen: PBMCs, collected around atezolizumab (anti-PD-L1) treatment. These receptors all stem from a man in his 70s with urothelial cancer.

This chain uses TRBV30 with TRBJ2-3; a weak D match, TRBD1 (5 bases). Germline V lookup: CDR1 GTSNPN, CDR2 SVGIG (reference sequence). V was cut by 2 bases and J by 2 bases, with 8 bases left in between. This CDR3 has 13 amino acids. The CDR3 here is CAWSRGHTDTQYF. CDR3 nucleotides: TGTGCCTGGAGTAGGGGCCACACAGATACGCAGTATTTT.

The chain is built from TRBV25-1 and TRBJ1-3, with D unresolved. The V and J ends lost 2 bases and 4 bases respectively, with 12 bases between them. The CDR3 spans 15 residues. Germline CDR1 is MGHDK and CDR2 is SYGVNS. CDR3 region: CASSEGGQRGNTIYF. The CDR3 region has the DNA TGTGCCAGCAGTGAAGGAGGGCAACGCGGAAACACCATATATTTT.

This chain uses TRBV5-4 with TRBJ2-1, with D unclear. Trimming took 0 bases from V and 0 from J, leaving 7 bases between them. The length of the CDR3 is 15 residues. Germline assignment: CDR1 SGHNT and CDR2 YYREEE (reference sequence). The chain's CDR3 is CASSLVMSSYNEQFF. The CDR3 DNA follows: TGTGCCAGCAGCTTGGTTATGAGCTCCTACAATGAGCAGTTCTTC.